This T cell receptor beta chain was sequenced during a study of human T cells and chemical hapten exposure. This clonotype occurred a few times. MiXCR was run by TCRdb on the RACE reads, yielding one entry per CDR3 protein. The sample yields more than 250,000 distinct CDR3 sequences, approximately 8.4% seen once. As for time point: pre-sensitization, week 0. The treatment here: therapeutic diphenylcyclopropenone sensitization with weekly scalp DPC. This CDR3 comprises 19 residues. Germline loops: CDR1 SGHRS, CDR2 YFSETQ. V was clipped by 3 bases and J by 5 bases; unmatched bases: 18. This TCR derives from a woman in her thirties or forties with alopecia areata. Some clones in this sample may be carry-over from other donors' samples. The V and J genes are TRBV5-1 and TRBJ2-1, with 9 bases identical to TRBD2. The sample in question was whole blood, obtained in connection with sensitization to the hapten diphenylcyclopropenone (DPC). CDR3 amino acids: CASSSARLAASGSDNEQFF. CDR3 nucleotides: TGCGCCAGCAGCTCCGCAAGACTAGCGGCATCCGGAAGTGACAATGAGCAGTTCTTC.